Each of the 25 T cell receptor beta chains below was sequenced from the same sample in a study of CD8+CD57+ T cells in acquired aplastic anemia. Patients sequenced had flow cytometry evidence of CD8+CD57+ cell expansion. TCR beta VDJ combinations and CDR3 sequences were profiled from genomic DNA. TCRdb reprocessed the reads via MiXCR and lists one record per CDR3 protein. The sample holds 150,000 or so distinct CDR3 sequences, approximately 51% seen once. The sequenced material came from sorted CD4+, CD8+, or CD8+CD57+ T cells (not recorded which) from PBMCs. The receptors derive from a human donor with aplastic anemia.

In this sample, this clonotype is medium-sized. The V and J genes are TRBV4-1 and TRBJ2-7; no reliable D call. Trimming took off 0 bases at V and 5 bases at J, with 11 bases between the two ends. CDR3 size: 14 residues. In germline, CDR1 is MGHRA, CDR2 YSYEKL. The CDR3 loop reads CASSQDMGFDEQYF. CDR3 nucleotide sequence: TGCGCCAGCAGCCAAGATATGGGTTTCGACGAGCAGTACTTC.

There are many counts of this clonotype. The rearrangement joins TRBV5-4 to TRBJ2-7; D perhaps matches TRBD2 (5 bases). CDR1 is SGHNT, CDR2 YYREEE, per germline (reference sequence). Trimming cost V 3 bases and J 5 bases, with 12 bases left between them. CDR3 length: 13 amino acids. The CDR3 loop reads CASSWERRDEQYF. The CDR3 DNA reads as TGTGCCAGCAGCTGGGAGAGAAGAGACGAGCAGTACTTC. Filled out from reference TRBV5-4 and TRBJ2-7, the complete variable domain reads ETGVTQSPTHLIKTRGQQVTLRCSSQSGHNTVSWYQQALGQGPQFIFQYYREEENGRGNFPPRFSGLQFPNYSSELNVNALELDDSALYLCASSWERRDEQYFGPGTRLTVT.

The genes are TRBV2 and TRBJ2-7; D unclear. This CDR3 spans 10 amino acids. V was pared by 6 bases and J by 7 bases, with 7 bases between. Looked up from germline, CDR1 is SNHLY and CDR2 is FYNNEI. CDR3 sequence reads: CASSLNEQYF. As DNA, the CDR3 is TGTGCCAGCAGCCTGAATGAGCAGTACTTC.

V usage is TRBV12-3 or TRBV12-4 and J usage is TRBJ2-3; the match to TRBD2 covers 14 bases. The CDR3 is made up of 16 amino acids. V lost 9 bases and J lost 3; bases outside the gene matches: 8. The CDR3 coding sequence is TGTGCCAGTAGTACGGGACTAGCGGGGGTGACAGATACGCAGTATTTT. Amino acid sequence: CASSTGLAGVTDTQYF.

The V gene is TRBV19, the J gene TRBJ1-3; D is unclear. The CDR3 has 15 residues. Trimming took 0 bases from V and 0 from J, leaving 6 bases between them. Germline CDR1 reads LNHDA; CDR2 reads SQIVND (reference sequence). The CDR3 reads CASSIEGYSGNTIYF. CDR3 sequence (DNA): TGTGCCAGTAGTATAGAAGGGTACTCTGGAAACACCATATATTTT.

The chain is built from TRBV2 and TRBJ2-7; D remains ambiguous. The ends were cut back, 3 bases at V and 9 bases at J, with 12 bases in the middle. CDR3 size: 12 residues. Germline values: CDR1 SNHLY, CDR2 FYNNEI. DNA for the CDR3: TGTGCCAGCAGTGACAGAGCCAAGGGGCAGTACTTC. Amino acid sequence: CASSDRAKGQYF.

The chain recombines TRBV15 with TRBJ2-7; 8 bases are a match to TRBD1. The CDR3 is 15 amino acids. CDR1 and CDR2 from the germline V gene are LNHNV and YYDKDF (reference sequence). Trimming cost V 0 bases and J 9 bases; bases outside gene matches: 10. CDR3 amino acids: CATSREADRVEGQYF. CDR3 in DNA: TGTGCCACCAGCAGAGAGGCGGACAGGGTGGAGGGGCAGTACTTC. Full variable domain (remainder filled in from reference TRBV15 and TRBJ2-7): DAMVIQNPRYQVTQFGKPVTLSCSQTLNHNVMYWYQQKSSQAPKLLFHYYDKDFNNEADTPDNFQSRRPNTSFCFLDIRSPGLGDTAMYLCATSREADRVEGQYFGPGTRLTVT.

This clonotype was recorded at least ten times. The gene calls are TRBV24-1 and TRBJ1-2; 8 bases are shared with TRBD1. The CDR3 covers 16 residues. The V gene's germline CDR1 is KGHDR and CDR2 SFDVKD. V trimming: 5 bases; J trimming: 6 bases; junction bases outside the gene matches: 13. The CDR3 bases are TGTGCCACCAGTGGCCTTCGCGGACAGGGTGCGGATGGCTACACCTTC. This codes for CATSGLRGQGADGYTF.

The sample holds many counts of this clonotype. An end of the junction differs from the germline gene, which may be a read error. This rearrangement joins TRBV5-5 to TRBJ2-5; D assignment may be TRBD1 or TRBD2 (6 bases each). The CDR3 has 14 residues. The V gene's germline CDR1 is SGHKS and CDR2 YYEKEE (reference sequence). The DNA of the CDR3 is TGCGCCAGCAGCTTGGCCGGAGGGGGAGAGACCCAGTACTTC. Translated: CASSLAGGGETQYF.

This clonotype was seen a single time. This rearrangement joins TRBV19 to TRBJ1-6, with D hard to call. Trimming cost V 9 bases and J 6 bases, with 18 bases left between them. Germline V gives CDR1 LNHDA, CDR2 SQIVND (reference sequence). The CDR3 sequence is 15 residues long. For the CDR3, the DNA is TGTGCCAGCAGGCCTACGGCAGATCTTAATTCACCCCTCCACTTT. This codes for CASRPTADLNSPLHF.

With regard to this clonotype: A much bigger clone sits one base away, suggesting this may be a read error. The chain couples TRBV20-1 to TRBJ2-2; perhaps TRBD2 as D (5 bases). The CDR3 sequence is 13 residues long. Germline V gene lookup returns CDR1 DFQATT and CDR2 SNEGSKA (reference sequence). This chain's CDR3 is CSGRTVDTGEPFF. The CDR3 DNA is TGCAGTGGGAGGACGGTAGACACCGGGGAGCCGTTTTTT.

This clonotype has only a few counts. Since a much larger clone is just one base distant, this may be a read error. The chain links TRBV10-3 to TRBJ1-2; D is unclear. V was clipped by 5 bases and J by 8 bases, with 15 bases between them. CDR1 is ENHRY, CDR2 SYGVKD, per germline. The CDR3 runs 13 residues. The CDR3 DNA reads TGTGCCATCAGTTACTCGAACAGCTTCGGCTACACCTTC. Translated: CAISYSNSFGYTF.

This clonotype was counted many times. The chain carries TRBV7-2 and TRBJ1-6, with 7 nucleotides matching TRBD1. Germline-derived CDR1 and CDR2 are SGHTA and FQGNSA. The CDR3 runs to 15 residues. V lost 4 bases to trimming and J lost 7 bases; unmatched junction nucleotides: 7. This chain's CDR3 is CASSSRGLENSPLHF. The CDR3 region has the DNA TGTGCCAGCAGCTCAAGGGGGCTAGAGAATTCACCCCTCCACTTT.

V and J are TRBV9 and TRBJ2-1; D may be TRBD2 (5 bases). The CDR3 loop spans 16 amino acids. The V and J ends lost 0 bases and 3 bases respectively, with 13 bases between them. Germline V lookup: CDR1 SGDLS, CDR2 YYNGEE. The CDR3 DNA reads as TGTGCCAGCAGCGTAGCCGGGGAGATTAACTACAATGAGCAGTTCTTC. It yields the protein CASSVAGEINYNEQFF.

This clonotype occurred a few times. The chain carries TRBV5-1 and TRBJ1-6, with TRBD1 matching 7 bases. Unmatched junction bases numbered 6, after V lost 4 bases and J lost 8 bases. Looked up from germline, CDR1 is SGHRS and CDR2 is YFSETQ. The CDR3 contains 14 residues. CDR3: CASSAGQDYSPLHF. The CDR3 DNA reads TGCGCCAGCAGCGCAGGACAGGATTATTCACCCCTCCACTTT.

This chain uses TRBV2 with TRBJ1-2, with 8 bases aligning to TRBD1. CDR1 is SNHLY, CDR2 FYNNEI, per germline. Unmatched junction bases numbered 6, after V lost 4 bases and J lost 8 bases. The CDR3 consists of 13 residues. Written as DNA, the CDR3 is TGTGCCAGCAGTGGCCGGACAGGGAACGGCTACACCTTC. Translating gives CASSGRTGNGYTF.

This clonotype was picked up many times. The chain links TRBV14 to TRBJ1-6; D gene uncertain. CDR3 size: 17 residues. CDR1 and CDR2 from the germline V gene are SGHDN and FVKESK. Trimming removed 4 bases at V and 0 bases at J, with 13 bases between. DNA of the CDR3: TGTGCCAGCAGCCCCCGGACCGGTAGCTCCTATAATTCACCCCTCCACTTT. It encodes CASSPRTGSSYNSPLHF.

This clonotype was counted ten times or more. The chain employs TRBV20-1 and TRBJ2-3; 8 nucleotides line up with TRBD2. Trimming at V came to 4 bases and at J to 0 bases, leaving 3 bases not matched to a gene. Looked up from germline, CDR1 is DFQATT and CDR2 is SNEGSKA (reference sequence). This CDR3 spans 14 amino acids. Here the CDR3 reads CSANQRGSTDTQYF. The CDR3 DNA reads TGCAGTGCTAACCAGCGGGGGAGCACAGATACGCAGTATTTT.

This chain connects TRBV2 to TRBJ1-5; 10 nucleotides agree with TRBD1. The CDR3 is 14 amino acids. J gave up 1 base and V 6 bases, and 0 bases lay outside the gene matches. Germline loops: CDR1 SNHLY, CDR2 FYNNEI. This CDR3 is CASRGQGSNQPQHF. Here the CDR3 DNA reads TGTGCCAGCAGGGGACAGGGGAGCAATCAGCCCCAGCATTTT. Based on the CDR3 plus reference TRBV2 and TRBJ1-5, the full variable domain is EPEVTQTPSHQVTQMGQEVILRCVPISNHLYFYWYRQILGQKVEFLVSFYNNEISEKSEIFDDQFSVERPDGSNFTLKIRSTKLEDSAMYFCASRGQGSNQPQHFGDGTRLSIL.

The rearrangement links TRBV4-2 to TRBJ2-7; D is uncertain. The V gene lost 0 bases and the J gene lost 4 bases, with 16 bases spanning the gap. From germline, CDR1 is LGHNA and CDR2 YNFKEQ. The CDR3 has 16 residues. CDR3 DNA sequence: TGTGCCAGCAGCCAAGATCGAACAGAAGCCATTTACGAGCAGTACTTC. Its protein is CASSQDRTEAIYEQYF.

A remark on this clonotype: Just one base apart from a much larger clone, this may be a read error. The chain employs TRBV25-1 and TRBJ2-2, with a possible D match to TRBD1 (6 bases). The germline V gene encodes CDR1 MGHDK and CDR2 SYGVNS. The CDR3 extends over 16 amino acids. With 5 bases removed from V and 0 bases from J, the gap between germline ends came to 13 bases. CDR3 bases: TGTGCCAGCAGTTACTTGGGGGCACCGAACACCGGGGAGCTGTTTTTT. Protein sequence: CASSYLGAPNTGELFF.

The chain couples TRBV20-1 to TRBJ2-3; 8 nucleotides agree with TRBD2. In germline, CDR1 is DFQATT, CDR2 SNEGSKA (reference sequence). The junction had 2 bases not matched to a gene; V was cut back by 0 bases and J by 0 bases. This CDR3 contains 15 residues. CDR3 DNA sequence: TGCAGTGCTAGAGAAACTAGCGGTAGCACAGATACGCAGTATTTT. Translating gives CSARETSGSTDTQYF.

This clonotype was observed a few times. V gene TRBV29-1 combines with J gene TRBJ2-6; D is perhaps TRBD2 (5 bases). CDR1 and CDR2 from the germline V gene are SQVTM and ANQGSEA. V dropped 4 bases and J dropped 1 base, with 11 bases sitting between them. The CDR3 extends over 15 amino acids. The CDR3: CSVVDRTSGANVLTF. As DNA, the CDR3 is TGCAGCGTTGTAGACCGGACTTCTGGGGCCAACGTCCTGACTTTC.

The V gene is TRBV11-1, the J gene TRBJ1-3; D is perhaps TRBD1 (5 bases). Per germline, CDR1 SGHAT and CDR2 FQDESV (reference sequence). Trimming shortened V by 4 bases and J by 3 bases, and 13 bases separated the two germline ends. This CDR3 is built from 15 residues. Written as DNA, the CDR3 is TGTGCCAGCAGCTCAGCCGACAGCTTTGGAAACACCATATATTTT. Protein product: CASSSADSFGNTIYF.

This clonotype was found many times. V usage is TRBV5-8 and J usage is TRBJ2-3; D ambiguous. The CDR3 length is 12 residues. Germline V gene data show CDR1 as SGHTS and CDR2 as YDEGEE. Trimming cost V 5 bases and J 4 bases, with 8 bases left between them. CDR3 DNA: TGTGCCAGCAGAATAGCCGCAGATACGCAGTATTTT. It codes for CASRIAADTQYF.